The 2 T cell receptor beta chains reported below all come from one sample, sequenced in a study of blood T cell repertoires in COVID-19. The table came from immunoSEQ multiplex PCR; TCRdb's copy has only in-frame clones and leaves some out. This table holds 250,000 or so clones, around nine tenths found once. The specimen sequenced was peripheral blood. Receptor source: a man aged 40-50 years with active or convalescent COVID-19.

The rearrangement uses TRBV11-3 and TRBJ1-1; D uncertain. Germline V gives CDR1 SGHNT, CDR2 YENEEA. Trimming removed 2 bases from V and 6 bases from J, with 10 bases in between. The CDR3 runs to 13 residues. CDR3 amino acids: CASSLHKGAEAFF. The CDR3 DNA reads as TGTGCCAGCAGCTTACACAAGGGAGCTGAAGCTTTCTTT. Drawing the rest from reference TRBV11-3 and TRBJ1-1, the complete variable domain is EAGVVQSPRYKIIEKKQPVAFWCNPISGHNTLYWYLQNLGQGPELLIRYENEEAVDDSQLPKDRFSAERLKGVDSTLKIQPAELGDSAVYLCASSLHKGAEAFFGQGTRLTVV.

The chain has TRBV11-3 and TRBJ1-1, with 11 bases matching TRBD1. The V and J ends lost 3 bases and 4 bases, in that order; junction bases with no gene match: 1. The CDR3 sequence is 14 residues long. Germline V lookup: CDR1 SGHNT, CDR2 YENEEA. CDR3: CASSFGQGATEAFF. CDR3 in DNA: TGTGCCAGCAGCTTCGGACAGGGGGCCACTGAAGCTTTCTTT. Together with reference TRBV11-3 and TRBJ1-1, the CDR3 gives the full variable domain: EAGVVQSPRYKIIEKKQPVAFWCNPISGHNTLYWYLQNLGQGPELLIRYENEEAVDDSQLPKDRFSAERLKGVDSTLKIQPAELGDSAVYLCASSFGQGATEAFFGQGTRLTVV.